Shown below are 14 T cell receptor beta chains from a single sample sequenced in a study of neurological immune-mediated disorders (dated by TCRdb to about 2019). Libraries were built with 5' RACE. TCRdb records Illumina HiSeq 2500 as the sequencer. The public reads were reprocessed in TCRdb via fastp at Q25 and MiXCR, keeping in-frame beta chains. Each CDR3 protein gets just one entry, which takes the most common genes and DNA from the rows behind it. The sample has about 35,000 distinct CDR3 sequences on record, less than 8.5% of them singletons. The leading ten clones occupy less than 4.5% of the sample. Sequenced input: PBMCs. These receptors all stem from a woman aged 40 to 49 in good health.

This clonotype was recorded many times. CDR3 DNA: TGTGCCAGCAGTGAATGGGCCGGGCCACCAAACACTGAAGCTTTCTTT. Protein: CASSEWAGPPNTEAFF. The chain carries TRBV25-1 and TRBJ1-1; no reliable D call. Germline V gives CDR1 MGHDK, CDR2 SYGVNS. The V gene lost 1 base and the J gene lost 2 bases, with 14 bases spanning the gap. The CDR3 consists of 16 residues.

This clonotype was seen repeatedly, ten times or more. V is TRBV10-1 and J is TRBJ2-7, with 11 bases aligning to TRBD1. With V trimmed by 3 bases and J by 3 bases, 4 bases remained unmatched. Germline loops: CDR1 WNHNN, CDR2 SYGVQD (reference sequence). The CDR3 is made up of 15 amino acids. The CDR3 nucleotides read TGCGCCAGCAGTGAACAGGGGACAGGGGGCTACGAGCAGTACTTC. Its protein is CASSEQGTGGYEQYF.

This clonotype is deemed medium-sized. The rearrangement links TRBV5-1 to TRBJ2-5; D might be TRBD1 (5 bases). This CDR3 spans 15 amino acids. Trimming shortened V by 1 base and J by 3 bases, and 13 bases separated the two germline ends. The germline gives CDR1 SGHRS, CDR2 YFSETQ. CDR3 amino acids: CASSLLSRAEETQYF. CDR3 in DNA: TGCGCCAGCAGCTTGTTATCCAGGGCCGAAGAGACCCAGTACTTC.

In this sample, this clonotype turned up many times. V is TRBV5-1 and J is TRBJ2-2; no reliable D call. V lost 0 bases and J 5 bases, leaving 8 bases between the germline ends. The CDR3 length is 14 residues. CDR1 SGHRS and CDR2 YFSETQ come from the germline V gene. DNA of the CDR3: TGCGCCAGCAGCTTGGAGGTGGAAACCGGGGAGCTGTTTTTT. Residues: CASSLEVETGELFF.

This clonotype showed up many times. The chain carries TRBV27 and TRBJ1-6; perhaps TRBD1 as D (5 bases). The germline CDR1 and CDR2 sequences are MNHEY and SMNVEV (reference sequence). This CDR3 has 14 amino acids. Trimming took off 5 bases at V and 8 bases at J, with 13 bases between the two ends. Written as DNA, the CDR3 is TGTGCCAGCAGTCCCGGGACCGCACATTCACCCCTCCACTTT. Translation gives CASSPGTAHSPLHF.

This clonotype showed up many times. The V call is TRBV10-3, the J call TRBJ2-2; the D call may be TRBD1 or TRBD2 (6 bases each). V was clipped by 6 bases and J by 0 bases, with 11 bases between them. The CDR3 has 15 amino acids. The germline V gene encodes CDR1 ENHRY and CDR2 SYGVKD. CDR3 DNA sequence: TGTGCCATCAGAACCGGGGGCTCGAACACCGGGGAGCTGTTTTTT. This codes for CAIRTGGSNTGELFF.

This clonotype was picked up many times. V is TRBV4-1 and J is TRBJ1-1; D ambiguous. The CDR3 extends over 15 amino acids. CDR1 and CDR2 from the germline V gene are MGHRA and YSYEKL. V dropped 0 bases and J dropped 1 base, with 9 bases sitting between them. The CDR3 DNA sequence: TGCGCCAGCAGCCAAGACGGGAAGGGGAACACTGAAGCTTTCTTT. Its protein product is CASSQDGKGNTEAFF.

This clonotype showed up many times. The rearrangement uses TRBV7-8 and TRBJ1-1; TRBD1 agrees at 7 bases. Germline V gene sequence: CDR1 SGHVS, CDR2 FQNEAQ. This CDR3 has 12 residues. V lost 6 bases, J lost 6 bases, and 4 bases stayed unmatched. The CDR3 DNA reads TGTGCCAGCAGTTCAGGGGGACCTGAAGCTTTCTTT. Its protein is CASSSGGPEAFF. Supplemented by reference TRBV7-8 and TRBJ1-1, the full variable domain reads GAGVSQSPRYKVAKRGQDVALRCDPISGHVSLFWYQQALGQGPEFLTYFQNEAQLDKSGLPSDRFFAERPEGSVSTLKIQRTQQEDSAVYLCASSSGGPEAFFGQGTRLTVV.

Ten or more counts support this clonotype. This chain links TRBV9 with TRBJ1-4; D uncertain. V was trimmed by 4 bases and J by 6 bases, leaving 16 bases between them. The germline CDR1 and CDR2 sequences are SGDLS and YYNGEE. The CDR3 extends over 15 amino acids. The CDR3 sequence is CASSPSASWYEKLFF. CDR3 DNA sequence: TGTGCCAGCAGCCCTTCGGCATCTTGGTATGAAAAACTGTTTTTT. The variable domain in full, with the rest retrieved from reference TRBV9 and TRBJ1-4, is DSGVTQTPKHLITATGQRVTLRCSPRSGDLSVYWYQQSLDQGLQFLIQYYNGEERAKGNILERFSAQQFPDLHSELNLSSLELGDSALYFCASSPSASWYEKLFFGSGTQLSVL.

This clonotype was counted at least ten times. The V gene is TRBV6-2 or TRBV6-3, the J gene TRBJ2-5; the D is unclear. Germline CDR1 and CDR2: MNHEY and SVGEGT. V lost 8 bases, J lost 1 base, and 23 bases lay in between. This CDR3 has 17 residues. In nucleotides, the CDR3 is TGTGCCAGCGTACAGAGCCCCCGGAGAAGAGGCCAAGAGACCCAGTACTTC. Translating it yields CASVQSPRRRGQETQYF.

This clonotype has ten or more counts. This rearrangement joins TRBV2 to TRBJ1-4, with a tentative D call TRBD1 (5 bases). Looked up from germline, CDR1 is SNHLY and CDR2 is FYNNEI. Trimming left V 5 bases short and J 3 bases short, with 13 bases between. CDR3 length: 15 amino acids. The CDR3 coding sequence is TGTGCCAGCAGTTGGGCGGGGGACTCTAATGAAAAACTGTTTTTT. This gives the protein CASSWAGDSNEKLFF.

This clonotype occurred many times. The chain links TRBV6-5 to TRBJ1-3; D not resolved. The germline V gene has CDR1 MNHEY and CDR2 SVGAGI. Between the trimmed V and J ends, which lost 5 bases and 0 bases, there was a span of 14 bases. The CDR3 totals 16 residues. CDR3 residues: CASSTRPYNSGNTIYF. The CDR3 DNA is TGTGCCAGCAGTACCCGACCCTATAACTCTGGAAACACCATATATTTT.

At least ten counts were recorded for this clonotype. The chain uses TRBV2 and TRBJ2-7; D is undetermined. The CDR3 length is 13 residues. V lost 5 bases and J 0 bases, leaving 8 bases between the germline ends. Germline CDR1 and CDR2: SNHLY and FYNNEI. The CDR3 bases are TGTGCCAGCAGTCCGCGAAACTCCTACGAGCAGTACTTC. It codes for CASSPRNSYEQYF.

In DNA, the CDR3 is TGCAGTGCTAGAGATAGACAGGACGTCTACGAGCAGTACTTC. Translating gives CSARDRQDVYEQYF. The chain employs TRBV20-1 and TRBJ2-7; D possibly corresponds to TRBD1 (6 bases). The germline V gene encodes CDR1 DFQATT and CDR2 SNEGSKA (reference sequence). Trimming cost V 0 bases and J 3 bases, with 12 bases left between them. This CDR3 has 14 amino acids.